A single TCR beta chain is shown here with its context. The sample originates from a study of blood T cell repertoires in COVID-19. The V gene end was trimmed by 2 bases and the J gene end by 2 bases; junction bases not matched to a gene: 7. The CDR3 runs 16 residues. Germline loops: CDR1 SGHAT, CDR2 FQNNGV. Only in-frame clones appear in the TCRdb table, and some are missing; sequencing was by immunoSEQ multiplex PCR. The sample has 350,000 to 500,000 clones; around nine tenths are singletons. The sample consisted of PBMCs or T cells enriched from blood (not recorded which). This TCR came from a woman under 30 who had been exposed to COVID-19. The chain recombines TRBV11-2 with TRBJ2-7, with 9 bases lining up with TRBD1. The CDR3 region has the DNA TGTGCCAGCAGCTTATATCCGGGACAGGGTCCCTACGAGCAGTACTTC. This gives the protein CASSLYPGQGPYEQYF. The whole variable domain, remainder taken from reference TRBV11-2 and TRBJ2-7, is EAGVAQSPRYKIIEKRQSVAFWCNPISGHATLYWYQQILGQGPKLLIQFQNNGVVDDSQLPKDRFSAERLKGVDSTLKIQPAKLEDSAVYLCASSLYPGQGPYEQYFGPGTRLTVT.